This T cell receptor (beta chain) was identified in a study of OX40 agonist ivuxolimab in advanced cancers. Using immunoSEQ multiplex PCR, the repertoire was profiled, and TCRdb retains in-frame clones only, with some absent. The data hold about 99,000 clones, with 91% observed a single time. In germline, CDR1 is SGHRS, CDR2 YFSETQ. Trimming left V 4 bases short and J 5 bases short, with 24 bases between. This CDR3 spans 17 amino acids. This sample comprised CD4+ or CD8+ T cells sorted from blood, obtained in a trial of the OX40 agonist ivuxolimab. This sequence was found in an adult with an advanced solid tumor such as melanoma, head and neck, liver or kidney cancer. The chain combines TRBV5-1 with TRBJ2-5, with a possible D match to TRBD2 (6 bases). CDR3 loop: CASSPGEGSPVRETQYF. The CDR3 DNA reads as TGCGCCAGCAGCCCGGGAGAGGGGTCACCCGTAAGGGAGACCCAGTACTTC.